These T cell receptor beta chains were read from a single sample in a study of shared clonotypes between healthy human individuals. Clones were sequenced by immunoSEQ multiplex PCR, and TCRdb holds only the in-frame ones, with some missing. The sample contains 2 million to 2.5 million clones, almost 96% of which appear only once. Sequencing input: naive CD4+ T cells sorted from blood. The receptors originated from a man between 18 and 35 years old in good health. Each CDR3 is given with its conserved first and last residue. The D gene is left open where the match is weak. Clone size is given for some rows only: seen once, a few or many times, or a class if the clone is expanded.

j_call: TRBJ1-2; v_call: TRBV30; d_call: .; clone_size: .; cdr3_aa: CAQGGGAIYGYTF; cdr3_nt: TGTGCCCAAGGCGGGGGGGCTATATATGGCTACACCTTC
j_call: TRBJ2-1; v_call: TRBV28; d_call: .; clone_size: once; cdr3_aa: CASRPRTGTSGDGEQFF; cdr3_nt: TGTGCCAGCAGACCTAGAACCGGGACTTCGGGAGACGGTGAGCAGTTCTTC
j_call: TRBJ2-5; v_call: TRBV15; d_call: TRBD2; clone_size: .; cdr3_aa: CATSRQRGSQETQYF; cdr3_nt: TGTGCCACCAGCAGACAGCGGGGAAGCCAAGAGACCCAGTACTTC
j_call: TRBJ2-7; v_call: TRBV4-2; d_call: TRBD1; clone_size: .; cdr3_aa: CASSQPGYRGTYEQYF; cdr3_nt: TGTGCCAGCAGCCAACCAGGATACAGGGGTACCTACGAGCAGTACTTC
j_call: TRBJ1-4; v_call: TRBV2; d_call: TRBD1; clone_size: .; cdr3_aa: CATRDRGRGGLFF; cdr3_nt: TGTGCTACCCGGGACAGGGGGAGAGGGGGACTGTTTTTT
j_call: TRBJ1-6; v_call: TRBV28; d_call: .; clone_size: .; cdr3_aa: CASRVGESSYNSPLHF; cdr3_nt: TGTGCCAGCAGAGTCGGGGAGAGCTCCTATAATTCACCCCTCCACTTT
j_call: TRBJ1-1; v_call: TRBV7-9; d_call: .; clone_size: .; cdr3_aa: CASSLRQLNTEAFF; cdr3_nt: TGTGCCAGCAGCTTAAGACAGCTGAACACTGAAGCTTTCTTT
j_call: TRBJ1-4; v_call: TRBV18; d_call: .; clone_size: .; cdr3_aa: CASDGGANEKLFF; cdr3_nt: TGTGCCAGCGACGGTGGGGCTAATGAAAAACTGTTTTTT
j_call: TRBJ1-1; v_call: TRBV6-1; d_call: .; clone_size: .; cdr3_aa: CASRVGVNTEAFF; cdr3_nt: TGTGCCAGCAGAGTAGGGGTGAACACTGAAGCTTTCTTT
j_call: TRBJ2-3; v_call: TRBV30; d_call: TRBD1; clone_size: .; cdr3_aa: CAWSRDRVTSATDTQYF; cdr3_nt: TGTGCCTGGAGCCGGGACAGGGTGACAAGCGCGACAGATACGCAGTATTTT
j_call: TRBJ2-1; v_call: TRBV5-1; d_call: TRBD2; clone_size: .; cdr3_aa: CASRLAGGSYNEQFF; cdr3_nt: TGCGCCAGCAGATTAGCGGGGGGAAGCTACAATGAGCAGTTCTTC
j_call: TRBJ1-2; v_call: TRBV11-2; d_call: .; clone_size: .; cdr3_aa: CASSSFMQGYGYTF; cdr3_nt: TGTGCCAGCAGCTCATTTATGCAGGGGTATGGCTACACCTTC
j_call: TRBJ1-1; v_call: TRBV2; d_call: .; clone_size: .; cdr3_aa: CASSDRGIDSRGTEAFF; cdr3_nt: TGTGCCAGCAGTGATAGGGGGATTGACAGTAGGGGCACTGAAGCTTTCTTT
j_call: TRBJ2-7; v_call: TRBV5-4; d_call: .; clone_size: .; cdr3_aa: CASSTSGGAKPYEQYF; cdr3_nt: TGTGCCAGCAGCACCAGTGGGGGCGCTAAACCCTACGAGCAGTACTTC
j_call: TRBJ2-5; v_call: TRBV7-6; d_call: .; clone_size: .; cdr3_aa: CASSFLRGSETQYF; cdr3_nt: TGTGCCAGCAGCTTTTTGCGAGGGTCGGAGACCCAGTACTTC
j_call: TRBJ2-2; v_call: TRBV5-1; d_call: TRBD2; clone_size: .; cdr3_aa: CASSPRAGGPDTGELFF; cdr3_nt: TGCGCCAGCAGCCCCCGTGCGGGAGGGCCTGACACCGGGGAGCTGTTTTTT
j_call: TRBJ1-1; v_call: TRBV7-3; d_call: .; clone_size: .; cdr3_aa: CASSLSMGQGTEAFF; cdr3_nt: TGTGCCAGCAGCCTTTCGATGGGCCAGGGCACTGAAGCTTTCTTT
j_call: TRBJ1-1; v_call: TRBV30; d_call: .; clone_size: once; cdr3_aa: CAWAGTPSGNTEAFF; cdr3_nt: TGTGCCTGGGCCGGGACCCCTTCGGGGAACACTGAAGCTTTCTTT
j_call: TRBJ1-1; v_call: TRBV6-1; d_call: TRBD1; clone_size: .; cdr3_aa: CASSTYRDSRSEAFF; cdr3_nt: TGTGCCAGCAGTACATATCGGGACAGTAGATCTGAAGCTTTCTTT
j_call: TRBJ2-2; v_call: TRBV5-1; d_call: .; clone_size: .; cdr3_aa: CASSRTGTDTGELFF; cdr3_nt: TGCGCCAGCAGTCGGACGGGGACTGACACCGGGGAGCTGTTTTTT
j_call: TRBJ2-3; v_call: TRBV5-4; d_call: .; clone_size: .; cdr3_aa: CASSLVVGGTSTDTQYF; cdr3_nt: TGTGCCAGCAGCTTGGTGGTAGGCGGGACTAGCACAGATACGCAGTATTTT
j_call: TRBJ2-7; v_call: TRBV5-1; d_call: .; clone_size: .; cdr3_aa: CASSLDDTSYEQYF; cdr3_nt: TGCGCCAGCAGCTTGGATGACACCTCCTACGAGCAGTACTTC
j_call: TRBJ1-5; v_call: TRBV18; d_call: .; clone_size: .; cdr3_aa: CASSLARSNQPQHF; cdr3_nt: TGTGCCAGCTCACTCGCCAGAAGCAATCAGCCCCAGCATTTT
j_call: TRBJ1-5; v_call: TRBV2; d_call: .; clone_size: .; cdr3_aa: CASSEDVQPQHF; cdr3_nt: TGTGCCAGCAGTGAAGATGTTCAGCCCCAGCATTTT
j_call: TRBJ2-5; v_call: TRBV5-1; d_call: .; clone_size: .; cdr3_aa: CASSFVGETQYF; cdr3_nt: TGCGCCAGCAGCTTTGTGGGGGAGACCCAGTACTTC
j_call: TRBJ1-3; v_call: TRBV6-6; d_call: .; clone_size: .; cdr3_aa: CASSFRTGNTIYF; cdr3_nt: TGTGCCAGCAGCTTCAGGACGGGAAACACCATATATTTT